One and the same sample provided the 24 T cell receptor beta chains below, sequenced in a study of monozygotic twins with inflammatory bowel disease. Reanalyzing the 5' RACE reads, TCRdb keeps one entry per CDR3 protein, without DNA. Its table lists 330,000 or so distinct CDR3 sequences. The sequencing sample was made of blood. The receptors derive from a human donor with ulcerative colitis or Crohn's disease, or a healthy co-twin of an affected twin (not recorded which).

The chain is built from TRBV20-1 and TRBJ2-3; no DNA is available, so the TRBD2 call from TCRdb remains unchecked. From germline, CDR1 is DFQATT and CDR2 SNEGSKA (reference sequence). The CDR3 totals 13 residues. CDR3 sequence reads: CSAAGTLANTQYF.

This CDR3 reads CASGTSGNTIYF. The V and J genes are TRBV28 and TRBJ1-3. The CDR3 spans 12 residues. CDR1 and CDR2 from the germline V gene are MDHEN and SYDVKM.

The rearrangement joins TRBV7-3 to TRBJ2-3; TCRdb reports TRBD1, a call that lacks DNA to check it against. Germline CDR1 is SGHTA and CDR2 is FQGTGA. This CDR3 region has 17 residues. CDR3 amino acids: CASSLNPGGSPRGTQYF.

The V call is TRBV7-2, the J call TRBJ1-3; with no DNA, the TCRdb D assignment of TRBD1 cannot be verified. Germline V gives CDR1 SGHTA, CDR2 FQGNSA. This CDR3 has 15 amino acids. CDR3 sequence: CASTRGELSGNTIYF.

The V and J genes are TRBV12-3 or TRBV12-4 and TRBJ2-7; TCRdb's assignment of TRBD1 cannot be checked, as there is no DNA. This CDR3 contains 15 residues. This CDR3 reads CASSFRDRGSYEQYF.

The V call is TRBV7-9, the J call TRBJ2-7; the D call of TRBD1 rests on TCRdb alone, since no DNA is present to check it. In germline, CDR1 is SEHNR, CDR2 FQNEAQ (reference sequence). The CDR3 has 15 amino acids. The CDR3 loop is CASSKPGQGPYEQYF.

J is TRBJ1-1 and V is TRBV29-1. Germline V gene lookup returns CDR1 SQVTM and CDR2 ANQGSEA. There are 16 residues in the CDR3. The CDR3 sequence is CSVFGSGTGPRGAAFF.

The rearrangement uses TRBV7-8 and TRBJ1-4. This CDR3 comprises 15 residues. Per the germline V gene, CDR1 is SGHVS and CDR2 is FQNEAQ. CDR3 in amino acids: CASSPNGVSNEKLFF. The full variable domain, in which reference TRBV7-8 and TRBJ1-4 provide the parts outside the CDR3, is GAGVSQSPRYKVAKRGQDVALRCDPISGHVSLFWYQQALGQGPEFLTYFQNEAQLDKSGLPSDRFFAERPEGSVSTLKIQRTQQEDSAVYLCASSPNGVSNEKLFFGSGTQLSVL.

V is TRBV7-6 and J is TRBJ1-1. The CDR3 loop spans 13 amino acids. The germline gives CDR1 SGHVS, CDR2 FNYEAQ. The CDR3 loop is CASSLDENTEAFF.

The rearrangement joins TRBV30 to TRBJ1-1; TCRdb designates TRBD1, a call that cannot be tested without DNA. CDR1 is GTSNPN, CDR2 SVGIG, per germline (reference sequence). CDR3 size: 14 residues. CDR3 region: CAWSGRGSNTEAFF.

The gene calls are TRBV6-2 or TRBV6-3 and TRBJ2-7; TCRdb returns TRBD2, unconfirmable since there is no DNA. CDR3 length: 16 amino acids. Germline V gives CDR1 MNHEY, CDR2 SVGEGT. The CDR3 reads CASSYISGGSSYEQYF.

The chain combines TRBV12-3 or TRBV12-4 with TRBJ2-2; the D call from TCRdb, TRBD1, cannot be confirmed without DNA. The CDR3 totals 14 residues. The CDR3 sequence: CASRGTGNAGELFF.

CDR3 in amino acids: CSAALGVGGGLHEQYF. The chain couples TRBV29-1 to TRBJ2-7; without DNA, the TCRdb call of TRBD1 cannot be checked. Germline lookup yields CDR1 SQVTM and CDR2 ANQGSEA. The length of the CDR3 is 16 residues.

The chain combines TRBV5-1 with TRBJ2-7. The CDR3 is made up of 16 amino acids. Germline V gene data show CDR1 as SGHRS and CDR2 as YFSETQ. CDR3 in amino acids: CASSLVPADNAYEQYF. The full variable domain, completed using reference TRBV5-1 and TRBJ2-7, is KAGVTQTPRYLIKTRGQQVTLSCSPISGHRSVSWYQQTPGQGLQFLFEYFSETQRNKGNFPGRFSGRQFSNSRSEMNVSTLELGDSALYLCASSLVPADNAYEQYFGPGTRLTVT.

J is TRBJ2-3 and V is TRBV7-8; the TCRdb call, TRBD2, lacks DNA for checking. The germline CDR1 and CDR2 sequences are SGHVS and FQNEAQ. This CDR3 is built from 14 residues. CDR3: CASSLIAGADTQYF.

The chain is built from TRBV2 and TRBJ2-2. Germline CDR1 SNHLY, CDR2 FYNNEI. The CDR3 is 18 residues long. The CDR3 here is CASSELVAPTPNTGELFF.

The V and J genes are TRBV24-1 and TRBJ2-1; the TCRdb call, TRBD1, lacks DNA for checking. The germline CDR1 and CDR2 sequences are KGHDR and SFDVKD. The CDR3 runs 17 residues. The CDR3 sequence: CATSDSGQGYRDNEQFF.

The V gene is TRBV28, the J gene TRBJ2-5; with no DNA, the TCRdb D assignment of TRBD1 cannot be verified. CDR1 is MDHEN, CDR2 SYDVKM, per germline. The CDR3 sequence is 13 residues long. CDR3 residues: CASKGGYQETQYF.

This chain's CDR3 is CASRRKGQDDYEQYF. This rearrangement joins TRBV28 to TRBJ2-7; checking the TCRdb D call of TRBD1 is not possible without DNA. This CDR3 region has 15 residues. Germline V gene lookup returns CDR1 MDHEN and CDR2 SYDVKM.

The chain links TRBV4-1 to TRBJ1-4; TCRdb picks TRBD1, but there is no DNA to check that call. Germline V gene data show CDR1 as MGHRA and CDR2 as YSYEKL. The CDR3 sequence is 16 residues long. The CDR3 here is CASSQDTGGTNEKLFF.

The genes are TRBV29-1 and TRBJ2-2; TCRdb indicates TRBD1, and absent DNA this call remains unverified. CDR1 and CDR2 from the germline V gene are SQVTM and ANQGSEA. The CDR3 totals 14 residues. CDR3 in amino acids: CSVGGLLNTGELFF.

The CDR3 protein is CASSLSSPSGTWADIQYF. The gene calls are TRBV11-2 and TRBJ2-4; TCRdb picks TRBD1, but there is no DNA to check that call. The CDR3 length is 18 residues. The germline CDR1 and CDR2 sequences are SGHAT and FQNNGV.

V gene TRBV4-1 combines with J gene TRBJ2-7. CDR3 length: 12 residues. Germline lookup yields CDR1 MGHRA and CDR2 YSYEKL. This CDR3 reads CASSQVLGEQYF.

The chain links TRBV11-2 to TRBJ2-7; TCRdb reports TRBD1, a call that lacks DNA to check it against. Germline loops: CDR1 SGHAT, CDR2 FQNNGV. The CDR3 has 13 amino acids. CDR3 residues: CASSLLGGAGQYF.